Listed below are T cell receptor beta chains from one sample, sequenced in a study of blood T cell repertoires in COVID-19. The data were produced by immunoSEQ multiplex PCR, yet TCRdb's version contains in-frame clones alone and is incomplete. Here the sample spans 200,000 to 250,000 clones, approximately 85% being singletons. Sequencing used peripheral blood. The receptors come from a woman between 65 and 79 years old with COVID-19, enrolled during active disease. Both conserved end residues are part of each CDR3. A D gene is named only where the DNA matches it firmly. Clone size is given for some rows only: seen once, a few or many times, or a class if the clone is expanded.

DNA: TGCGCCAGCAGCTTGGCCCTGGGACAAGCCGAGCAGTACTTC
CDR3: CASSLALGQAEQYF
V: TRBV5-1
D: NA
size: NA
J: TRBJ2-7

DNA: TGTGCCAGCGCCCCCTCCGGGGGTAACTATGGCTACACCTTC
CDR3: CASAPSGGNYGYTF
V: TRBV7-9
D: NA
size: NA
J: TRBJ1-2

DNA: TGTGCCAGCAGTCCGGACAGATATGGCTACACCTTC
CDR3: CASSPDRYGYTF
V: TRBV28
D: NA
size: NA
J: TRBJ1-2

DNA: TGTGCCAGCTCACCAGCGGACAGATTCGAGCAGTACTTC
CDR3: CASSPADRFEQYF
V: TRBV18
D: NA
size: NA
J: TRBJ2-7

DNA: TGTGCCTGGAGGGCCGGACAGGAAGGTTTTAGGGCTTTCTTT
CDR3: CAWRAGQEGFRAFF
V: TRBV30
D: TRBD1
size: NA
J: TRBJ1-1

DNA: TGTGCCAGCAGCCCCACGGGGGGGAACCGTAACTATGGCTACACCTTC
CDR3: CASSPTGGNRNYGYTF
V: TRBV5-4
D: NA
size: NA
J: TRBJ1-2

DNA: TGTGCCAGCAGCCCCGGGACAGGGGAGGATACGCAGTATTTT
CDR3: CASSPGTGEDTQYF
V: TRBV9
D: TRBD1
size: NA
J: TRBJ2-3

DNA: TGTGCCAGCACATCGGGGTGGAATCAGCCCCAGCATTTT
CDR3: CASTSGWNQPQHF
V: TRBV12-3/TRBV12-4
D: NA
size: once
J: TRBJ1-5

DNA: TGTGCCAGCAGTTCCAGGTCCACTGAAGCTTTCTTT
CDR3: CASSSRSTEAFF
V: TRBV27
D: NA
size: NA
J: TRBJ1-1

DNA: TGTGCCAGCAGCGTTAGCGGGACCTCCTACAATGAGCAGTTCTTC
CDR3: CASSVSGTSYNEQFF
V: TRBV11-3
D: TRBD2
size: NA
J: TRBJ2-1

DNA: TGTGCCAGCAGCTTAGACAGGGGAAGACAAGAGACCCAGTACTTC
CDR3: CASSLDRGRQETQYF
V: TRBV7-7
D: TRBD1
size: once
J: TRBJ2-5

DNA: TGTGCCAGCGGAACAGGGTACTTAAATTCACCCCTCCACTTT
CDR3: CASGTGYLNSPLHF
V: TRBV27
D: NA
size: NA
J: TRBJ1-6

DNA: TGTGCCAGCAGCTCCAGAGATAGGAGGTCCGCTGAAGCTTTCTTT
CDR3: CASSSRDRRSAEAFF
V: TRBV7-8
D: NA
size: NA
J: TRBJ1-1

DNA: TGTGCCAGCAGCTTTAGCGGGGGCTCCTACGAGCAGTACTTC
CDR3: CASSFSGGSYEQYF
V: TRBV7-2
D: TRBD2
size: NA
J: TRBJ2-7

DNA: TGTGCCAGCAGCCGTTACCACGGGGGGCAATCGTCAACTAATGAAAAACTGTTTTTT
CDR3: CASSRYHGGQSSTNEKLFF
V: TRBV4-2
D: NA
size: NA
J: TRBJ1-4

DNA: TGTGCCAGTAGTATCGATGGGGGGGGAATACCCTATGGCTACACCTTC
CDR3: CASSIDGGGIPYGYTF
V: TRBV19
D: NA
size: NA
J: TRBJ1-2